This entry lists 32 T cell receptor beta chains sequenced from one sample in a study of CD8 T cells in Susac syndrome. The RNA input was about 0.5 to 1 ug, and it was reverse transcribed with random hexamers. In TCRdb, the immunoSEQ multiplex PCR reads were re-called with MiXCR into one record per CDR3 protein. The data contain some 160,000 distinct CDR3 sequences, approximately 95% of them singletons. The sample was CD8+ T cells from PBMCs. The receptors stem from a human donor with multiple sclerosis.

The J gene is TRBJ2-3, the V gene TRBV10-2; TRBD2 matches at 12 bases. Germline-derived CDR1 and CDR2 are WSHSY and SAAADI. V was pared by 7 bases and J by 4 bases, with 3 bases of the junction left unmatched. The CDR3 runs to 14 residues. Written as DNA, the CDR3 is TGCGCCAGCATTTCTAGCGGGGGGGCAGATACGCAGTATTTT. Protein: CASISSGGADTQYF.

V usage is TRBV9 and J usage is TRBJ1-1; D is unclear. Trimming removed 0 bases at V and 4 bases at J, with 7 bases between. CDR1 is SGDLS and CDR2 is YYNGEE in the germline V gene. This CDR3 has 13 amino acids. The CDR3: CASSVERTTEAFF. The CDR3 bases are TGTGCCAGCAGCGTAGAAAGGACCACTGAAGCTTTCTTT.

The chain employs TRBV20-1 and TRBJ1-2, with D possibly matching TRBD1 (5 bases). V gave up 5 bases and J gave up 3 bases, with 22 bases separating them. From germline, CDR1 is DFQATT and CDR2 SNEGSKA (reference sequence). The CDR3 totals 16 residues. The CDR3 region is CSAPWLLRGFYYGYTF. Here the CDR3 DNA reads TGCAGTGCTCCTTGGTTGTTACGGGGCTTCTACTATGGCTACACCTTC.

This clonotype was seen only once. The chain joins TRBV4-2 to TRBJ2-3; 8 bases agree with TRBD2. The CDR3 sequence is 19 residues long. Trimming took 0 bases from V and 3 from J; bases not matched to a gene: 14. In germline, CDR1 is LGHNA, CDR2 YNFKEQ. CDR3 DNA sequence: TGTGCCAGCAGCCAAGACCCGGCTGTAGAAGCGGGAGTGACAGATACGCAGTATTTT. It specifies CASSQDPAVEAGVTDTQYF.

This clonotype was picked up one time. The chain couples TRBV12-3 or TRBV12-4 to TRBJ2-7, with D possibly matching TRBD1 (6 bases). This CDR3 comprises 13 residues. Deletions cut 7 bases from V and 3 bases from J, with 13 bases between. The CDR3 region is CASTTQGFYEQYF. As DNA, the CDR3 is TGTGCCAGCACAACACAGGGATTCTACGAGCAGTACTTC.

The chain recombines TRBV20-1 with TRBJ2-7, with TRBD2 matching over 7 bases. The CDR3 is made up of 14 amino acids. The V segment lost 2 bases and the J segment 0 bases; nucleotides outside the gene matches: 4. Per germline, CDR1 DFQATT and CDR2 SNEGSKA (reference sequence). The CDR3 nucleotides read TGCAGTGCTAGACATCCTAGCGGCTCCTACGAGCAGTACTTC. Protein: CSARHPSGSYEQYF.

The CDR3 spells CSVDPLDRDSYNEQFF. CDR3 DNA: TGCAGCGTTGACCCTTTGGACAGGGACTCCTACAATGAGCAGTTCTTC. V usage is TRBV29-1 and J usage is TRBJ2-1; 8 bases match TRBD1. The junction had 7 bases not matched to a gene; V was cut back by 3 bases and J by 0 bases. Germline-derived CDR1 and CDR2 are SQVTM and ANQGSEA. CDR3 size: 16 residues.

The gene calls are TRBV5-4 and TRBJ1-2; D remains ambiguous. Germline assignment: CDR1 SGHNT and CDR2 YYREEE (reference sequence). With 2 bases removed from V and 7 bases from J, the gap between germline ends came to 12 bases. The CDR3 contains 13 residues. The CDR3 reads CASSFLSSSGYTF. In nucleotides, the CDR3 is TGTGCCAGCAGCTTTCTGTCCTCGAGTGGCTACACCTTC.

V usage is TRBV29-1 and J usage is TRBJ2-3; the D gene is possibly TRBD1 (6 bases). Per the germline V gene, CDR1 is SQVTM and CDR2 is ANQGSEA. Trimming cost V 7 bases and J 0 bases, with 11 bases left between them. The CDR3 contains 13 residues. CDR3 bases: TGCAGCGCCCCCGGGACAAGCACAGATACGCAGTATTTT. Translating it yields CSAPGTSTDTQYF.

V gene TRBV2 combines with J gene TRBJ2-7, with 14 nucleotides matching TRBD2. CDR3 length equals 17 residues. CDR1 is SNHLY, CDR2 FYNNEI, per germline. V was pared by 2 bases and J by 3 bases, with 6 bases of the junction left unmatched. The chain's CDR3 is CASSEKVGLAGGYEQYF. DNA of the CDR3: TGTGCCAGCAGTGAAAAAGTAGGACTAGCGGGGGGCTACGAGCAGTACTTC.

This clonotype was detected once. The chain recombines TRBV27 with TRBJ1-5, with no clear D. CDR1 and CDR2 (germline): MNHEY, SMNVEV (reference sequence). The V end was cut by 6 bases, the J end by 4 bases, with 13 bases between. This CDR3 contains 14 residues. CDR3: CASSTLGGNQPQHF. CDR3 in DNA: TGTGCCAGCAGCACCCTAGGTGGGAATCAGCCCCAGCATTTT.

The chain combines TRBV4-1 with TRBJ2-5; D could derive from TRBD1 or TRBD2 (5 bases each). V was trimmed by 8 bases and J by 4 bases, leaving 14 bases between them. Per germline, CDR1 MGHRA and CDR2 YSYEKL. The CDR3 is 13 residues long. The CDR3 DNA follows: TGCGCCAGCGGGGGTCGGCAGACAGAGACCCAGTACTTC. Its protein product is CASGGRQTETQYF.

V gene TRBV7-6 combines with J gene TRBJ2-7; D perhaps matches TRBD1 (6 bases). Germline V CDR1 and CDR2: SGHVS, FNYEAQ. The V end was cut by 6 bases, the J end by 7 bases, with 13 bases between. The CDR3 spans 12 residues. Written as DNA, the CDR3 is TGTGCCAGCAGATCGGACAGCGGTGAGCAGTACTTC. Encoded protein: CASRSDSGEQYF.

CDR3 sequence: CASSNRDRTENQPQHF. CDR3 DNA sequence: TGTGCCAGCAGCAACCGGGACAGGACCGAAAATCAGCCCCAGCATTTT. The chain recombines TRBV7-7 with TRBJ1-5, with TRBD1 matching over 8 bases. The CDR3 contains 16 residues. In germline, CDR1 is SSHAT, CDR2 FNYEAQ (reference sequence). V dropped 5 bases and J dropped 4; count of bases not matched to a gene: 10.

This clonotype was recorded only once. This chain uses TRBV9 with TRBJ1-1; no clear D gene. The V and J ends lost 0 bases and 3 bases respectively, with 9 bases between them. This CDR3 has 14 residues. Germline V gene lookup returns CDR1 SGDLS and CDR2 YYNGEE. The CDR3 is CASSVGLADTEAFF. The CDR3 region has the DNA TGTGCCAGCAGCGTAGGGTTAGCCGACACTGAAGCTTTCTTT.

This clonotype was observed a single time. The chain uses TRBV15 and TRBJ2-5; maybe TRBD2 (5 bases). Germline loops: CDR1 LNHNV, CDR2 YYDKDF (reference sequence). The CDR3 is 16 amino acids. V was shortened by 2 bases and J by 5 bases, with 18 bases between the two germline ends. The DNA of the CDR3 is TGTGCCACCAGCAGACCCCCCCCGGGGTCGACGGAGACCCAGTACTTC. Translating it yields CATSRPPPGSTETQYF.

The chain is built from TRBV9 and TRBJ2-2; either TRBD1 or TRBD2 may fit D (5 bases each). The CDR3 has 12 residues. CDR1 SGDLS and CDR2 YYNGEE come from the germline V gene. V dropped 9 bases and J dropped 4 bases, with 10 bases sitting between them. In DNA form, the CDR3 reads TGTGCCACCACGGGGCCCACCGGGGAGCTGTTTTTT. Residues: CATTGPTGELFF.

This rearrangement joins TRBV28 to TRBJ2-5; tentatively, D is TRBD1 or TRBD2 (6 bases each). V was clipped by 7 bases and J by 4 bases, with 16 bases between them. The CDR3 covers 14 residues. CDR1 MDHEN and CDR2 SYDVKM come from the germline V gene. The CDR3 here is CASKPLGGLETQYF. For the CDR3, the DNA is TGTGCCAGCAAACCCCTTGGGGGGCTAGAGACCCAGTACTTC.

The chain joins TRBV15 to TRBJ2-5; 8 bases are shared with TRBD1. This CDR3 comprises 14 residues. CDR1 LNHNV and CDR2 YYDKDF come from the germline V gene (reference sequence). J gave up 3 bases and V 5 bases, and 5 bases lay outside the gene matches. This CDR3 reads CATSLYRGEETQYF. The CDR3 coding sequence is TGTGCCACCAGCTTATACAGGGGGGAAGAGACCCAGTACTTC.

For the CDR3, the DNA is TGTGCCAGCAGCCCCGCGCTGGACAACAATGAGCAGTTCTTC. Residues: CASSPALDNNEQFF. The genes are TRBV13 and TRBJ2-1; perhaps TRBD1 as D (5 bases). Trimming stripped 5 bases from V and 5 bases from J, with 13 bases between. From germline, CDR1 is PRHDT and CDR2 FYEKMQ (reference sequence). This CDR3 comprises 14 residues.

CDR3 nucleotides: TGCAGTGCTAGAGGGTCAGACACACTTCCGAACACTGAAGCTTTCTTT. Amino acid sequence: CSARGSDTLPNTEAFF. The chain uses TRBV20-1 and TRBJ1-1; unclear D gene. The V gene lost 1 base and the J gene lost 1 base, with 16 bases spanning the gap. The CDR3 sequence is 16 residues long. The V gene's germline CDR1 is DFQATT and CDR2 SNEGSKA (reference sequence).

This chain uses TRBV7-9 with TRBJ1-1; D is ambiguous. Germline assignment: CDR1 SEHNR and CDR2 FQNEAQ (reference sequence). Trimming cost V 5 bases and J 5 bases, with 9 bases left between them. CDR3 length: 12 residues. The CDR3 nucleotides are TGTGCCAGCAGCCCCCCGGCAACTGAAGCTTTCTTT. It yields the protein CASSPPATEAFF.

This clonotype appeared a single time. V and J are TRBV7-9 and TRBJ1-1, with D unresolved. This CDR3 contains 13 residues. V lost 3 bases and J lost 7, with 12 bases in between. From germline, CDR1 is SEHNR and CDR2 FQNEAQ (reference sequence). The CDR3 DNA is TGTGCCAGCAGCTTGAAGATAATCGGTGAAGCTTTCTTT. Protein: CASSLKIIGEAFF.

This clonotype was detected once. The rearrangement links TRBV12-5 to TRBJ1-2; D possibly corresponds to TRBD1 (5 bases). Trimming removed 0 bases from V and 2 bases from J, with 16 bases in between. There are 17 residues in the CDR3. Germline-derived CDR1 and CDR2 are LGHNT and FRNRAP. CDR3 residues: CASGLVSGGRTNYGYTF. The CDR3 DNA reads as TGTGCTAGTGGTTTGGTATCGGGCGGAAGGACAAACTATGGCTACACCTTC.

This CDR3 reads CAMTSGSYEQYF. CDR3 nucleotides: TGTGCCATGACTAGCGGGAGCTACGAGCAGTACTTC. The chain employs TRBV5-4 and TRBJ2-7; 12 bases match TRBD2. Germline loops: CDR1 SGHNT, CDR2 YYREEE (reference sequence). The CDR3 covers 12 residues. The V segment lost 9 bases and the J segment 3 bases; nucleotides outside the gene matches: 1.

The rearrangement links TRBV6-5 to TRBJ1-1, with TRBD1 as a possible D gene (5 bases). Trimming took off 2 bases at V and 8 bases at J, with 12 bases between the two ends. The CDR3 contains 13 residues. Looked up from germline, CDR1 is MNHEY and CDR2 is SVGAGI. Written as DNA, the CDR3 is TGTGCCAGCAGTTACGGTTCGACAGCCGAAGCTTTCTTT. Its protein is CASSYGSTAEAFF.

The chain is built from TRBV25-1 and TRBJ1-1; 7 bases are shared with TRBD1. V dropped 4 bases and J dropped 4; count of bases not matched to a gene: 3. The CDR3 consists of 13 residues. The germline V gene encodes CDR1 MGHDK and CDR2 SYGVNS. CDR3 nucleotides: TGTGCCAGCAGTGTGCAGGGGGTCACTGAAGCTTTCTTT. Its protein is CASSVQGVTEAFF.

V usage is TRBV29-1 and J usage is TRBJ2-7, with 14 positions matching TRBD2. Trimming removed 3 bases from V and 7 bases from J; junction bases left unmatched: 8. Germline lookup yields CDR1 SQVTM and CDR2 ANQGSEA. The CDR3 spans 15 residues. DNA for the CDR3: TGCAGCGTTGACTCGGGACTAGCGGGAGTAGGAGAGCAGTACTTC. It codes for CSVDSGLAGVGEQYF.

The chain is built from TRBV6-5 and TRBJ1-2; D not certain. This CDR3 comprises 14 residues. Germline V gives CDR1 MNHEY, CDR2 SVGAGI. V lost 6 bases, J lost 5 bases, and 16 bases lay in between. CDR3 coding DNA: TGTGCCAGCAGAGCGAGCAGGTTCGGGTATGGCTACACCTTC. Its translation: CASRASRFGYGYTF.

The chain couples TRBV4-1 to TRBJ2-1, with 7 bases lining up with TRBD2. Trimming took 1 base from V and 9 from J; bases not matched to a gene: 0. The CDR3 consists of 12 residues. Germline V lookup: CDR1 MGHRA, CDR2 YSYEKL. Here the CDR3 DNA reads TGCGCCAGCAGCCAAGGGACTAGTGAGCAGTTCTTC. It translates to CASSQGTSEQFF.

The V call is TRBV12-3 or TRBV12-4, the J call TRBJ2-1; tentatively, D is TRBD2 (6 bases). CDR3 length equals 14 residues. V lost 8 bases and J lost 8, with 19 bases in between. The CDR3 loop is CASRTEGLMDEQFF. CDR3 in DNA: TGTGCCAGCCGGACGGAGGGCCTGATGGATGAGCAGTTCTTC.

The CDR3 bases are TGCAGCGTTGAATCGATACAAGACAGAAACTATGGCTACACCTTC. Translated, it gives CSVESIQDRNYGYTF. The chain uses TRBV29-1 and TRBJ1-2, with D perhaps TRBD1 (5 bases). Trimming took off 2 bases at V and 2 bases at J, with 15 bases between the two ends. The CDR3 runs to 15 residues. Germline CDR1 SQVTM, CDR2 ANQGSEA.